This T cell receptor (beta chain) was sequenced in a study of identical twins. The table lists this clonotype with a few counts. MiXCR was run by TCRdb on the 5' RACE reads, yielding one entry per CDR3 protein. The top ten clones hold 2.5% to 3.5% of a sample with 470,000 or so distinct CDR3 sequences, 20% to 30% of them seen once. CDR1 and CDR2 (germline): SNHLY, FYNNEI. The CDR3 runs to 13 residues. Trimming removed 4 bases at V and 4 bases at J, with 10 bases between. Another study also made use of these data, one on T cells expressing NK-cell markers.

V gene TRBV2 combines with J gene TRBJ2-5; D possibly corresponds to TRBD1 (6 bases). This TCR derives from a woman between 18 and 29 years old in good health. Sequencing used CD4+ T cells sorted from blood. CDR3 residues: CASSGGGLETQYF. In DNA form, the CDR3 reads TGTGCCAGCAGTGGTGGGGGCCTAGAGACCCAGTACTTC.